The 10 T cell receptor beta chains below all came from one sample that was sequenced in a study of patients and donors after allogeneic stem cell transplantation. TCRdb processed the RT-PCR reads anew with MiXCR; each CDR3 protein has one entry. The data show about 76,000 distinct CDR3 sequences, more than 25% seen once. The source material was blood, either unsorted or a sorted T cell fraction (not recorded which). The origin of the receptors is a human donor who was either an allogeneic HSCT recipient or a stem cell or donor lymphocyte infusion donor (not recorded which). It is not recorded whose cells these are; they may come from a transplant donor.

This chain connects TRBV29-1 to TRBJ2-1; 12 bases are shared with TRBD2. The V and J ends lost 5 bases and 13 bases, in that order; junction bases with no gene match: 9. CDR1 is SQVTM, CDR2 ANQGSEA, per germline. The CDR3 covers 13 residues. CDR3 sequence reads: CSVWTSGTVGQFF. The CDR3, as DNA: TGCAGCGTTTGGACTAGCGGGACTGTAGGCCAGTTCTTC.

The chain links TRBV24-1 to TRBJ2-3, with TRBD2 identical over 8 bases. The CDR3 spans 16 residues. V lost 2 bases to trimming and J lost 8 bases; unmatched junction nucleotides: 11. Germline CDR1 is KGHDR and CDR2 is SFDVKD. CDR3 loop: CATSDSPGLEIGTQYF. CDR3 nucleotide sequence: TGTGCCACCAGTGATTCACCGGGACTAGAGATTGGTACGCAGTATTTT.

The V call is TRBV25-1, the J call TRBJ1-3; the D is unclear. The V gene's germline CDR1 is MGHDK and CDR2 SYGVNS. Deletions cut 0 bases from V and 0 bases from J, with 6 bases between. This CDR3 is built from 15 residues. The CDR3 DNA follows: TGTGCCAGCAGTGAATACCCGAGCTCTGGAAACACCATATATTTT. As protein: CASSEYPSSGNTIYF. The whole variable domain, filled in from reference TRBV25-1 and TRBJ1-3, reads EADIYQTPRYLVIGTGKKITLECSQTMGHDKMYWYQQDPGMELHLIHYSYGVNSTEKGDLSSESTVSRIRTEHFPLTLESARPSHTSQYLCASSEYPSSGNTIYFGEGSWLTVV.

V usage is TRBV19 and J usage is TRBJ1-5; D remains ambiguous. Germline V gives CDR1 LNHDA, CDR2 SQIVND (reference sequence). V was clipped by 0 bases and J by 9 bases, with 3 bases between them. CDR3 length equals 11 residues. The DNA for the CDR3 is TGTGCCAGTAGTATAGAAGGGCCCCAGCATTTT. Translated, it gives CASSIEGPQHF.

This clonotype was counted only a few times. V is TRBV6-6 and J is TRBJ1-2, with TRBD1 matching 9 bases. The CDR3 has 15 amino acids. CDR1 MNHNY and CDR2 SVGAGI come from the germline V gene (reference sequence). The J segment lost 3 bases and the V segment lost 5 bases, leaving 7 bases of the junction unmatched. This CDR3 reads CASSPGQGRYYGYTF. CDR3 coding DNA: TGTGCCAGCAGTCCCGGACAGGGGAGGTACTATGGCTACACCTTC.

The CDR3 nucleotides are TGTGCCAGCAGGGGTCACGGGGGGGCCCTTGAGACCCAGTACTTC. It codes for CASRGHGGALETQYF. This sequence joins TRBV6-5 and TRBJ2-5, with TRBD2 matching 8 bases. V was clipped by 6 bases and J by 5 bases; unmatched bases: 11. Looked up from germline, CDR1 is MNHEY and CDR2 is SVGAGI. The CDR3 has 15 residues.

V usage is TRBV5-1 and J usage is TRBJ2-7; 10 bases match TRBD2. Germline V lookup: CDR1 SGHRS, CDR2 YFSETQ. With V trimmed by 2 bases and J by 0 bases, 5 bases remained unmatched. The CDR3 has 16 amino acids. DNA for the CDR3: TGCGCCAGCAGCTTATGGACTAGCGGTTTCTCCTACGAGCAGTACTTC. Translated: CASSLWTSGFSYEQYF.

The chain links TRBV20-1 to TRBJ1-2; TRBD1 is a possible D gene (5 bases). The CDR3 is 11 amino acids. Germline V gene lookup returns CDR1 DFQATT and CDR2 SNEGSKA (reference sequence). V lost 3 bases to trimming and J lost 7 bases, with 9 bases between them. CDR3 bases: TGCAGTGCTAGTGGAGGGGTTGGCTACACCTTC. Its translation: CSASGGVGYTF.

This clonotype was picked up a small number of times. This chain uses TRBV5-1 with TRBJ1-5, with a weak D call TRBD1 (5 bases). The length of the CDR3 is 14 residues. V gave up 1 base and J gave up 3 bases, with 8 bases separating them. The germline CDR1 and CDR2 sequences are SGHRS and YFSETQ. CDR3 sequence: CASSLTGANQPQHF. For the CDR3, the DNA is TGCGCCAGCAGCTTGACTGGGGCCAATCAGCCCCAGCATTTT. The full variable domain, completed using reference TRBV5-1 and TRBJ1-5, is KAGVTQTPRYLIKTRGQQVTLSCSPISGHRSVSWYQQTPGQGLQFLFEYFSETQRNKGNFPGRFSGRQFSNSRSEMNVSTLELGDSALYLCASSLTGANQPQHFGDGTRLSIL.

The J gene is TRBJ1-1, the V gene TRBV5-1; TRBD1 might be the D (6 bases). The CDR3 consists of 14 residues. V lost 4 bases and J 4 bases, leaving 14 bases between the germline ends. Looked up from germline, CDR1 is SGHRS and CDR2 is YFSETQ. CDR3 bases: TGCGCCAGCAGCACCCAGGGGTTGGGCACTGAAGCTTTCTTT. Encoded protein: CASSTQGLGTEAFF.